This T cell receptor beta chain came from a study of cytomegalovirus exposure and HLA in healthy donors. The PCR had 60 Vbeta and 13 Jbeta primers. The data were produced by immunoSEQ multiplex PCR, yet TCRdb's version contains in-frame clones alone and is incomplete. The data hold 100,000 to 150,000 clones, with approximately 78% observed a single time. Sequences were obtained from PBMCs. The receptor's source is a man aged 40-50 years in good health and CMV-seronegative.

The CDR3 reads CASSQDAGGWSYEQYF. The CDR3, as DNA: TGCGCCAGCAGCCAAGATGCGGGGGGGTGGAGCTACGAGCAGTACTTC. The chain joins TRBV4-3 to TRBJ2-7, with TRBD2 matching over 9 bases. V lost 0 bases and J lost 3; bases outside the gene matches: 6. Germline loops: CDR1 LGHNA, CDR2 YSLEER. This CDR3 is built from 16 residues.